This entry lists 7 T cell receptor beta chains sequenced from one sample in a study of cytomegalovirus exposure and HLA in healthy donors. A multiplex PCR was run with 60 Vbeta primers and 13 Jbeta primers. Clones were read by immunoSEQ multiplex PCR, and TCRdb kept only the in-frame ones, dropping some. Of under 200,000 clones in the sample, 60% to 80% are singletons; the top ten hold 2.5% to 3.5%. The material sequenced was PBMCs. Receptors were obtained from a man in his forties in good health and CMV-seronegative.

The V call is TRBV28, the J call TRBJ2-7; a possible D gene is TRBD2 (6 bases). Germline CDR1 is MDHEN and CDR2 is SYDVKM. CDR3 length: 14 amino acids. The V end was cut by 6 bases, the J end by 0 bases, with 12 bases between. The DNA of the CDR3 is TGTGCCAGCAGGGACGGGACTGCCTCCTACGAGCAGTACTTC. Protein: CASRDGTASYEQYF.

The chain carries TRBV20-1 and TRBJ2-7; the D is unclear. CDR3 length: 10 amino acids. The germline CDR1 and CDR2 sequences are DFQATT and SNEGSKA (reference sequence). Trimming removed 1 base from V and 6 bases from J, with 4 bases in between. The CDR3, as DNA: TGCAGTGCTAGAGTTAGCGAGCAGTACTTC. Protein product: CSARVSEQYF.

The chain links TRBV19 to TRBJ1-3; D might be TRBD1 (5 bases). This CDR3 has 17 amino acids. CDR1 and CDR2 (germline): LNHDA, SQIVND (reference sequence). The V end lost 1 base, the J end lost 8 bases, and 21 bases lay between the germline ends. CDR3 amino acids: CASSIGGQRGGADTIYF. The CDR3 nucleotides read TGTGCCAGTAGTATAGGAGGGCAGCGCGGGGGAGCGGACACCATATATTTT.

The chain carries TRBV4-2 and TRBJ1-1; TRBD1 aligns across 8 bases. The CDR3 runs to 14 residues. Germline CDR1 reads LGHNA; CDR2 reads YNFKEQ. V trimming: 4 bases; J trimming: 0 bases; junction bases outside the gene matches: 1. CDR3 nucleotides: TGTGCCAGCAGCCCACAGGGGGTGAACACTGAAGCTTTCTTT. It translates to CASSPQGVNTEAFF.

The V gene is TRBV30, the J gene TRBJ1-5, with a weak D call TRBD1 (5 bases). CDR1 and CDR2 (germline): GTSNPN, SVGIG (reference sequence). V lost 4 bases and J 3 bases, leaving 19 bases between the germline ends. The CDR3 length is 16 residues. The CDR3 DNA reads as TGTGCCTGGAAACTTTACAGGAGCCTTAACAATCAGCCCCAGCATTTT. This encodes CAWKLYRSLNNQPQHF. Full variable domain (rest looked up from reference TRBV30 and TRBJ1-5): SQTIHQWPATLVQPVGSPLSLECTVEGTSNPNLYWYRQAAGRGLQLLFYSVGIGQISSEVPQNLSASRPQDRQFILSSKKLLLSDSGFYLCAWKLYRSLNNQPQHFGDGTRLSIL.

The chain carries TRBV18 and TRBJ2-1; 13 bases line up with TRBD2. This CDR3 is built from 17 residues. CDR1 is KGHSH and CDR2 is LQKENI in the germline V gene. Germline trimming cut 0 bases from V and 6 bases from J; bases unmatched to any gene: 5. The CDR3 DNA is TGTGCCAGCTCACCACCGGTGGGACTAGCGGGGACCAATGAGCAGTTCTTC. This codes for CASSPPVGLAGTNEQFF.

V is TRBV15 and J is TRBJ2-7; TRBD2 might be the D (6 bases). The CDR3 extends over 15 amino acids. V was clipped by 0 bases and J by 3 bases, with 12 bases between them. Germline CDR1 and CDR2: LNHNV and YYDKDF (reference sequence). CDR3 sequence (DNA): TGTGCCACCAGCAGAGATCCGGGGGTCGACTACGAGCAGTACTTC. It encodes CATSRDPGVDYEQYF.